This TCR beta chain was identified in a study of naive and memory T cell subsets. After the first PCR, alpha and beta chain libraries were processed separately. CD8 T cells were positively selected from what remained after CD4 positive selection. Cells stained for CD3, CD4, CD8, CD45RA, CD27 and viability were sorted into four CD45RA/CD27 subsets. Whole-study findings and limits: Possibly reflecting memory cells re-expressing CD45RA, a few larger clonotypes occurred in naive repertoires, especially CD8. Over 90% of naive TCR sequences appeared only once after error correction, unlike memory subsets.

The CDR3 covers 13 residues. The germline CDR1 and CDR2 sequences are SNHLY and FYNNEI. Trimming removed 7 bases from V and 4 bases from J; junction bases left unmatched: 3. This clonotype has ten or more counts. Its specificity is not known. Both TRBC1 and TRBC2 were covered by a beta constant-region primer of two equimolar oligonucleotides. Ligated cDNA was amplified by four rounds of PCR with nested alpha and beta constant-region primers and SP2. MiXCR, run by TCRdb on the UMI-ligation and nested PCR reads, gives a single entry per CDR3 protein. The table includes roughly 83,000 distinct CDR3 sequences, about 11% detected once.

The sequence came from a human donor in good health. The chain combines TRBV2 with TRBJ2-2; TRBD2 agrees at 7 bases. Source material: naive CD4+ T cells from blood. The DNA for the CDR3 is TGTGCCAGCAATATAGCGGGCACCGGGGAGCTGTTTTTT. Its protein is CASNIAGTGELFF.